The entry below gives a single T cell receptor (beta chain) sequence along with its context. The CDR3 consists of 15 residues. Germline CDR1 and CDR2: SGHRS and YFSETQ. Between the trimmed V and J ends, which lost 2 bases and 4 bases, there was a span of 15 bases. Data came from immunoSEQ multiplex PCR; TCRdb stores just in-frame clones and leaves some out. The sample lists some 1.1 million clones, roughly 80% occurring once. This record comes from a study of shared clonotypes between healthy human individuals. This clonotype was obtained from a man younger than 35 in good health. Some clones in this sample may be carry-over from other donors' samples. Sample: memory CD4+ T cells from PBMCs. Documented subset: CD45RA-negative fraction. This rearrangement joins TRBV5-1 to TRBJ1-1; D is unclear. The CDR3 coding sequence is TGCGCCAGCAGCTTAACCGGCCCCTCCGGCACTGAAGCTTTCTTT. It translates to CASSLTGPSGTEAFF.